The T cell receptor beta chain under discussion was sequenced for a study of blood T cell repertoires in COVID-19. Study details: Acute and convalescent COVID-19 samples came from the United States, Italy and Spain. The cDNA or gDNA used as material had been derived from T cells, B-cell-depleted T cells, or PBMCs.

How the authors handled the data: By means of reference gene primer amplification, nucleated cell counts were estimated. The method was immunoSEQ multiplex PCR; TCRdb's version includes in-frame clones alone and lacks a portion of them. Clonal size and the V and J genes are those of that table, whereas D and trimming came from the DNA. The table records about 170,000 clones, roughly 89% of them present only once. CDR1 and CDR2 from the germline V gene are SNHLY and FYNNEI. Losses at the gene ends were 2 bases for V and 2 bases for J; bases not matched to a gene: 2. The CDR3 spans 15 residues. Sequences were obtained from peripheral blood. The chain links TRBV2 to TRBJ2-1; 8 bases fit TRBD1. The clonotype comes from a man younger than 30 with active or convalescent COVID-19. CDR3 residues: CASSEKTGAYNEQFF. In nucleotides, the CDR3 is TGTGCCAGCAGTGAAAAGACAGGGGCCTACAATGAGCAGTTCTTC. The entire variable domain, with the rest obtained from reference TRBV2 and TRBJ2-1, is as follows: EPEVTQTPSHQVTQMGQEVILRCVPISNHLYFYWYRQILGQKVEFLVSFYNNEISEKSEIFDDQFSVERPDGSNFTLKIRSTKLEDSAMYFCASSEKTGAYNEQFFGPGTRLTVL.